A single sample gave rise to the 21 T cell receptor beta chains below, sequenced in a study of cytomegalovirus exposure and HLA in healthy donors. PCR primers comprised 60 Vbeta and 13 Jbeta primers. Clones were sequenced by immunoSEQ multiplex PCR, and TCRdb holds only the in-frame ones, with some missing. The data hold around 160,000 clones, with roughly 88% observed a single time. Source material: PBMCs. Receptor source: a woman younger than 35 in good health and CMV-seronegative.

This chain links TRBV20-1 with TRBJ2-7; no firm D call. With 4 bases removed from V and 1 base from J, the gap between germline ends came to 5 bases. Germline V lookup: CDR1 DFQATT, CDR2 SNEGSKA (reference sequence). The CDR3 consists of 11 residues. The CDR3 sequence is CSATISYEQYF. The CDR3, as DNA: TGCAGTGCTACCATTTCCTACGAGCAGTACTTC.

The chain combines TRBV4-1 with TRBJ1-4, with unresolved D. This CDR3 is built from 16 residues. With 3 bases removed from V and 5 bases from J, the gap between germline ends came to 16 bases. Germline assignment: CDR1 MGHRA and CDR2 YSYEKL. Here the CDR3 reads CASSHRDKAGNEKLFF. The CDR3 nucleotides are TGCGCCAGCAGCCACAGAGACAAGGCGGGGAATGAAAAACTGTTTTTT.

The V call is TRBV2, the J call TRBJ1-1, with 9 bases aligning to TRBD1. V gave up 6 bases and J gave up 5 bases; unmatched junction bases: 4. The CDR3 has 13 amino acids. From germline, CDR1 is SNHLY and CDR2 FYNNEI. The CDR3 DNA reads as TGTGCCAGCAGGGTCGGGACAGGGACTGAAGCTTTCTTT. This codes for CASRVGTGTEAFF.

The J gene is TRBJ1-1, the V gene TRBV28, with 8 bases aligning to TRBD1. Germline lookup yields CDR1 MDHEN and CDR2 SYDVKM. V gave up 6 bases and J gave up 5 bases; unmatched junction bases: 8. The CDR3 covers 14 residues. The CDR3 reads CASSPDRVKTEAFF. CDR3 DNA: TGTGCCAGCAGCCCGGACAGGGTAAAAACTGAAGCTTTCTTT.

About this clone itself: Other DNA sequences in the same sample also yield this CDR3. The chain carries TRBV19 and TRBJ1-6; D may be TRBD1 (6 bases). Trimming pared 4 bases from V and 5 bases from J, leaving 18 bases between. The CDR3 covers 17 residues. Per the germline V gene, CDR1 is LNHDA and CDR2 is SQIVND (reference sequence). CDR3 amino acids: CASSTLDRRDDNSPLHF. The CDR3 nucleotides are TGTGCCAGTAGTACCCTCGACAGGAGAGACGATAATTCACCCCTCCACTTT.

The CDR3 spells CASTSNDYGYTF. The DNA for the CDR3 is TGTGCCAGCACGAGCAACGACTATGGCTACACCTTC. This chain links TRBV18 with TRBJ1-2, with no clear D. This CDR3 is 12 amino acids long. Looked up from germline, CDR1 is KGHSH and CDR2 is LQKENI. Trimming stripped 8 bases from V and 3 bases from J, with 10 bases between.

The chain combines TRBV10-3 with TRBJ2-1, with D possibly TRBD2 on 7 matching bases. Deletions cut 0 bases from V and 3 bases from J, with 9 bases between. The CDR3 has 15 residues. Germline-derived CDR1 and CDR2 are ENHRY and SYGVKD. This chain's CDR3 is CAISESGGLYNEQFF. CDR3 bases: TGTGCCATCAGTGAGTCGGGGGGGCTCTACAATGAGCAGTTCTTC.

V usage is TRBV5-1 and J usage is TRBJ1-4; weak D call: TRBD1 (6 bases). CDR1 and CDR2 from the germline V gene are SGHRS and YFSETQ. Trimming shortened V by 6 bases and J by 7 bases, and 13 bases separated the two germline ends. This CDR3 has 13 residues. The CDR3 is CASNQGIGEKLFF. In DNA, the CDR3 is TGCGCCAGCAATCAGGGGATAGGTGAAAAACTGTTTTTT.

The chain carries TRBV5-1 and TRBJ1-2, with D uncertain. CDR3 size: 14 residues. From germline, CDR1 is SGHRS and CDR2 YFSETQ. V dropped 0 bases and J dropped 8 bases, with 14 bases sitting between them. CDR3 sequence reads: CASSLDGAQSGYTF. CDR3 coding DNA: TGCGCCAGCAGCTTGGACGGAGCGCAAAGCGGCTACACCTTC.

V is TRBV4-1 and J is TRBJ1-2, with D maybe TRBD1 (5 bases). Germline-derived CDR1 and CDR2 are MGHRA and YSYEKL. The germline V and J ends were trimmed by 1 base and 4 bases, with 16 bases remaining between them. The CDR3 totals 16 residues. In DNA form, the CDR3 reads TGCGCCAGCAGCCAAGGGAGGGGAGGGTTCGTCTATGGCTACACCTTC. It specifies CASSQGRGGFVYGYTF.

The sample holds a few counts of this clone. The chain has TRBV6-5 and TRBJ1-1; tentatively, D is TRBD1 (5 bases). Looked up from germline, CDR1 is MNHEY and CDR2 is SVGAGI. The V and J ends lost 0 bases and 4 bases respectively, with 6 bases between them. The length of the CDR3 is 13 residues. The CDR3 here is CASSYSGGTEAFF. The DNA of the CDR3 is TGTGCCAGCAGTTACTCGGGGGGCACTGAAGCTTTCTTT.

The chain has TRBV10-1 and TRBJ1-2, with a tentative D call TRBD1 (6 bases). Looked up from germline, CDR1 is WNHNN and CDR2 is SYGVQD (reference sequence). The CDR3 is 15 amino acids. V was shortened by 5 bases and J by 1 base, with 14 bases between the two germline ends. CDR3 sequence reads: CASSFDRRFNYGYTF. In DNA, the CDR3 is TGCGCCAGCAGTTTTGACAGGCGATTTAACTATGGCTACACCTTC.

This rearrangement joins TRBV5-1 to TRBJ1-6; 7 bases line up with TRBD1. The ends lost 6 bases at V and 0 bases at J; junction bases unmatched: 3. The CDR3 covers 15 residues. Germline V gene lookup returns CDR1 SGHRS and CDR2 YFSETQ. As DNA, the CDR3 is TGCGCCAGCAAACCAGGGGGCTCCTATAATTCACCCCTCCACTTT. Translated: CASKPGGSYNSPLHF.

The V call is TRBV5-4, the J call TRBJ1-6; weak D call: TRBD1 (6 bases). Germline V gene data show CDR1 as SGHNT and CDR2 as YYREEE (reference sequence). CDR3 size: 14 residues. V lost 5 bases and J 7 bases, leaving 13 bases between the germline ends. In nucleotides, the CDR3 is TGTGCCAGCAGTTCACGGGACACCAATTCACCCCTCCACTTT. Protein product: CASSSRDTNSPLHF.

This clone was picked up a small number of times. The CDR3 coding sequence is TGCAGCGTTTATAGCGGGGGGGGCACCGGGGAGCTGTTTTTT. It yields the protein CSVYSGGGTGELFF. The rearrangement uses TRBV29-1 and TRBJ2-2; 11 bases match TRBD2. The germline CDR1 and CDR2 sequences are SQVTM and ANQGSEA. This CDR3 region has 14 residues. V trimming: 5 bases; J trimming: 4 bases; junction bases outside the gene matches: 3.

The chain uses TRBV5-1 and TRBJ1-1; 7 bases align to TRBD1. Germline V gene data show CDR1 as SGHRS and CDR2 as YFSETQ. This CDR3 contains 12 residues. V lost 3 bases, J lost 7 bases, and 3 bases stayed unmatched. The CDR3 DNA reads TGCGCCAGCAGCTCTGGGACAGATGAAGCTTTCTTT. It codes for CASSSGTDEAFF.

This clone was picked up one time. The CDR3 nucleotides are TGTGCCACCAGCAGAGATTATAGTATGAACACTGAAGCTTTCTTT. Its translation is CATSRDYSMNTEAFF. The chain has TRBV15 and TRBJ1-1, with D unclear. Deletions cut 0 bases from V and 0 bases from J, with 8 bases between. Germline V gene data show CDR1 as LNHNV and CDR2 as YYDKDF (reference sequence). The CDR3 covers 15 residues.

This chain uses TRBV6-1 with TRBJ1-5; possible D gene TRBD1, 6 bases. Per germline, CDR1 MNHNS and CDR2 SASEGT. This CDR3 has 14 residues. With 6 bases removed from V and 2 bases from J, the gap between germline ends came to 11 bases. Here the CDR3 reads CASSPRGRNQPQHF. The CDR3 nucleotides are TGTGCCAGCAGCCCCAGGGGTCGCAATCAGCCCCAGCATTTT.

CDR3 loop: CASSLATGPYEQYF. CDR3 nucleotide sequence: TGTGCCAGCAGCTTGGCCACAGGGCCCTACGAGCAGTACTTC. The J gene is TRBJ2-7, the V gene TRBV5-5; tentative D call: TRBD1 (6 bases). CDR3 length equals 14 residues. V shed 0 bases and J shed 2 bases, with 9 bases lying between them. The germline gives CDR1 SGHKS, CDR2 YYEKEE (reference sequence). The full variable domain, with the rest looked up from reference TRBV5-5 and TRBJ2-7, is DAGVTQSPTHLIKTRGQQVTLRCSPISGHKSVSWYQQVLGQGPQFIFQYYEKEERGRGNFPDRFSARQFPNYSSELNVNALLLGDSALYLCASSLATGPYEQYFGPGTRLTVT.

The chain joins TRBV9 to TRBJ2-3; 16 bases match TRBD2. The CDR3 covers 18 residues. The germline gives CDR1 SGDLS, CDR2 YYNGEE. V shed 3 bases, J shed 2 bases, and the junction held 6 bases outside the gene matches. The CDR3 is CASSAVGLAGGPTDTQYF. DNA of the CDR3: TGTGCCAGCAGCGCCGTGGGACTAGCGGGGGGGCCCACAGATACGCAGTATTTT.

This chain joins TRBV5-1 and TRBJ2-7; 7 bases are shared with TRBD1. V shed 3 bases, J shed 7 bases, and the junction held 7 bases outside the gene matches. CDR1 and CDR2 (germline): SGHRS, YFSETQ. The length of the CDR3 is 13 residues. CDR3 in DNA: TGCGCCAGCAGCTCAGAGACAGGGCGAGAGCAGTACTTC. This gives the protein CASSSETGREQYF.